The 8 T cell receptor beta chains reported below all come from one sample, sequenced in a study of T cells in Graves' hyperthyroidism and ophthalmopathy (dated by TCRdb to about 2019). Library construction relied on multiplex PCR. TCRdb names Illumina HiSeq 2000 as the instrument used. The TCR beta CDR3 regions were amplified from RNA transcripts. For the first round of RT-PCR on the TCR CDR3, the HTBI primer set was used together with the Qiagen OneStep RT-PCR kit. TCRdb cleaned the public reads at Q25 with fastp, built clones with MiXCR and kept in-frame beta chains. Entries are consolidated by CDR3 protein sequence, retaining the most common genes and DNA. The sample table shows about 290,000 distinct CDR3 sequences, and less than 15% are seen once. The ten largest clones represent approximately 8.6% of the sample. Specimen: blood. Source of these receptors: a woman in her 30s with Graves' hyperthyroidism that later progressed to Graves' ophthalmopathy.

Only a few counts were recorded for this clonotype. The chain combines TRBV4-3 with TRBJ2-2; D is unclear. In germline, CDR1 is LGHNA, CDR2 YSLEER. The CDR3 runs 13 residues. V lost 1 base to trimming and J lost 6 bases, with 6 bases between them. In nucleotides, the CDR3 is TGCGCCAGCAGCCAAGTTTTGGCCGGGGAGCTGTTTTTT. Its protein product is CASSQVLAGELFF.

This clonotype was seen ten or more times. The chain links TRBV9 to TRBJ2-7; tentative D call: TRBD1 (5 bases). Germline V gene sequence: CDR1 SGDLS, CDR2 YYNGEE. This CDR3 comprises 14 residues. V was cut by 1 base and J by 2 bases, with 10 bases left in between. The CDR3 region is CASSVTGNPYEQYF. In nucleotides, the CDR3 is TGTGCCAGCAGCGTAACAGGCAATCCCTACGAGCAGTACTTC.

Many counts were recorded for this clonotype. The chain recombines TRBV27 with TRBJ1-4; 8 nucleotides agree with TRBD1. The germline V gene has CDR1 MNHEY and CDR2 SMNVEV (reference sequence). The CDR3 runs to 15 residues. The trim removed 8 bases at V and 7 bases at J, leaving 12 bases unmatched. This CDR3 is CASQVTGGPSEKLFF. CDR3 bases: TGTGCCAGCCAAGTAACAGGGGGACCTTCTGAAAAACTGTTTTTT.

This clonotype occurred many times. The chain joins TRBV7-2 to TRBJ2-5; unclear D gene. Germline lookup yields CDR1 SGHTA and CDR2 FQGNSA. This CDR3 has 12 residues. V gave up 5 bases and J gave up 5 bases, with 9 bases separating them. The CDR3 bases are TGTGCCAGCAGCCGTGTCGCGGAGACCCAGTACTTC. Translated, it gives CASSRVAETQYF.

This clonotype has only a few counts. This may arise from a read error, as a much more abundant clone is one base away. J is TRBJ2-7 and V is TRBV3-1; 9 nucleotides line up with TRBD1. The length of the CDR3 is 15 residues. Germline V gives CDR1 LGHDT, CDR2 YNNKEL (reference sequence). CDR3 in amino acids: CASSQPGQGSYERYF. CDR3 coding DNA: TGTGCCAGCAGCCAACCGGGACAGGGCTCCTACGAGCGGTACTTC.

This clonotype was found many times. The rearrangement links TRBV5-6 to TRBJ2-3; the D gene is possibly TRBD2 (5 bases). The CDR3 spans 15 residues. The germline CDR1 and CDR2 sequences are SGHDT and YYEEEE. With 2 bases removed from V and 4 bases from J, the gap between germline ends came to 14 bases. The CDR3 nucleotides read TGTGCCAGCAGCTTTATGGGGAGTCGGTCAGATACGCAGTATTTT. Its translation: CASSFMGSRSDTQYF. Variable domain in full (rest from reference TRBV5-6 and TRBJ2-3): DAGVTQSPTHLIKTRGQQVTLRCSPKSGHDTVSWYQQALGQGPQFIFQYYEEEERQRGNFPDRFSGHQFPNYSSELNVNALLLGDSALYLCASSFMGSRSDTQYFGPGTRLTVL.

This clonotype has a handful of counts. The chain combines TRBV28 with TRBJ1-4; possible D gene TRBD1, 5 bases. CDR1 is MDHEN and CDR2 is SYDVKM in the germline V gene. Trimming pared 10 bases from V and 6 bases from J, leaving 15 bases between. The CDR3 runs to 13 residues. The CDR3 DNA follows: TGTGCCACACGGGGGGGAAGGGATGAAAAACTGTTTTTT. Its protein is CATRGGRDEKLFF.

The chain recombines TRBV19 with TRBJ2-1, with 8 nucleotides matching TRBD1. With 5 bases clipped from V and 4 bases from J, the junction kept 4 bases outside the gene matches. CDR1 is LNHDA, CDR2 SQIVND, per germline (reference sequence). The CDR3 covers 14 residues. The CDR3: CASSFRTGYNEQFF. Here the CDR3 DNA reads TGTGCCAGTAGTTTCCGGACAGGGTACAATGAGCAGTTCTTC.